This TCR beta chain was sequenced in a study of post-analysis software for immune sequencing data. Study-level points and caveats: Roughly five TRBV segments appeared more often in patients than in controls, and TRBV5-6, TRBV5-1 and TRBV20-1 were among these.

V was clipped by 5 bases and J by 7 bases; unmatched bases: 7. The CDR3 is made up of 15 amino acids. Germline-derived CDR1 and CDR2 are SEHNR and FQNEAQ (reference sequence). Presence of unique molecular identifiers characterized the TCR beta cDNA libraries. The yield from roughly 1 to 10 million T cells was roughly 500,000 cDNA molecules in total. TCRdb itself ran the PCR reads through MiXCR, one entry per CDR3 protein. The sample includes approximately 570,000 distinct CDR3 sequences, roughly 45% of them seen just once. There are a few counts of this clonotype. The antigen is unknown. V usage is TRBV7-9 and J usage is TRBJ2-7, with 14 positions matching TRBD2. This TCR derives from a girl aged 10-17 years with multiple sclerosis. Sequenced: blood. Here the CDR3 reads CASSRLAGGPREQYF. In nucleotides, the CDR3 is TGTGCCAGCAGCCGACTAGCGGGGGGGCCGAGGGAGCAGTACTTC.